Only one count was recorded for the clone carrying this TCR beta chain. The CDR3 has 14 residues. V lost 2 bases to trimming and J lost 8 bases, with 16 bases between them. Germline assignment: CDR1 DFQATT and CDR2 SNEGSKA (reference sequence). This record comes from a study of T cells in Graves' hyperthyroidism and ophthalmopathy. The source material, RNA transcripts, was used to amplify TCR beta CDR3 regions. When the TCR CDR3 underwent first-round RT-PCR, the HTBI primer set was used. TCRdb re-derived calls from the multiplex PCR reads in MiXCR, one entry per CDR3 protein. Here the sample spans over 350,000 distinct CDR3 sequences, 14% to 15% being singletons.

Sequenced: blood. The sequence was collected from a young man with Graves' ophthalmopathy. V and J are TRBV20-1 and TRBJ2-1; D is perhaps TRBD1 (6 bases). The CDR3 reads CSARSGTFFHEQFF. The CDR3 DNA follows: TGCAGTGCTAGATCCGGGACATTCTTCCATGAGCAGTTCTTC.